The 28 T cell receptor beta chains given below trace back to one sample, sequenced in a study of T-cell memory formation after mild COVID-19 (dated by TCRdb to about 2021). The library was built by means of 5' RACE. Sequencing took place on an Illumina NovaSeq 6000. The public reads were quality trimmed at Q25 with fastp and then assembled into clones with MiXCR by TCRdb, keeping productive beta chains. CDR3 protein duplicates are merged, each entry listing the most common genes and DNA. Within this sample are 200,000 to 250,000 distinct CDR3 sequences, with 15% of them counted one time only. The top ten clonotypes cover 2.1% of the sample. Sequencing input: PBMCs or a T cell subset sorted from them (not recorded which). The receptors shown here come from an adult woman who had mild COVID-19 (a few samples of this study predate the infection). The sample titles of this study are shuffled in the database, so cell type and time point are left out; the donor was told from shared clones.

This clonotype occurred many times. This rearrangement joins TRBV6-2 or TRBV6-3 to TRBJ1-5; D is uncertain. CDR1 and CDR2 (germline): MNHEY, SVGEGT. The CDR3 is 13 residues long. V shed 4 bases and J shed 0 bases, with 4 bases lying between them. CDR3: CASSWHSNQPQHF. The CDR3 DNA reads as TGTGCCAGCAGTTGGCATAGCAATCAGCCCCAGCATTTT.

This clonotype was found a few times. The chain employs TRBV29-1 and TRBJ1-1; D is unclear. Per the germline V gene, CDR1 is SQVTM and CDR2 is ANQGSEA. The CDR3 is 15 residues long. V lost 2 bases to trimming and J lost 1 base, with 14 bases between them. The CDR3 DNA is TGCAGCGTTGAATCCCCCGCTAAGGAGAACACTGAAGCTTTCTTT. This translates into CSVESPAKENTEAFF.

The rearrangement joins TRBV2 to TRBJ1-2; 10 bases match TRBD1. Germline CDR1 SNHLY, CDR2 FYNNEI. CDR3 length: 14 amino acids. V was clipped by 8 bases and J by 3 bases; unmatched bases: 6. The CDR3 coding sequence is TGTGCCAGCTCCCGGGACAGGGGCGACTATGGCTACACCTTC. Amino acid sequence: CASSRDRGDYGYTF.

The chain joins TRBV7-9 to TRBJ1-1; weak D call: TRBD1 (5 bases). The V gene lost 1 base and the J gene lost 1 base, with 10 bases spanning the gap. CDR1 is SEHNR, CDR2 FQNEAQ, per germline (reference sequence). The CDR3 is 15 residues long. CDR3 nucleotide sequence: TGTGCCAGCAGCTTAGATGGACACAGGAACACTGAAGCTTTCTTT. It encodes CASSLDGHRNTEAFF.

The chain links TRBV6-2 or TRBV6-3 to TRBJ2-3; the D gene is possibly TRBD2 (5 bases). The CDR3 loop spans 17 amino acids. Germline CDR1 and CDR2: MNHEY and SVGEGT. Trimming cost V 0 bases and J 0 bases, with 13 bases left between them. CDR3 sequence reads: CASSYSRGQISTDTQYF. For the CDR3, the DNA is TGTGCCAGCAGTTACTCGAGAGGGCAGATTAGCACAGATACGCAGTATTTT.

This chain links TRBV7-2 with TRBJ2-5; 7 nucleotides agree with TRBD2. The CDR3 has 14 residues. Germline V gives CDR1 SGHTA, CDR2 FQGNSA. With V trimmed by 3 bases and J by 5 bases, 6 bases remained unmatched. DNA of the CDR3: TGTGCCAGCAGCTTGGGCGGGAGATCGGAGACCCAGTACTTC. Protein product: CASSLGGRSETQYF.

This clonotype came up a few times. The V and J genes are TRBV15 and TRBJ1-2; D unclear. The germline gives CDR1 LNHNV, CDR2 YYDKDF (reference sequence). CDR3 size: 12 residues. The V end lost 7 bases, the J end lost 4 bases, and 10 bases lay between the germline ends. Written as DNA, the CDR3 is TGTGCCACCATGGCTCCTGGCTATGGCTACACCTTC. This sequence encodes CATMAPGYGYTF.

The chain links TRBV25-1 to TRBJ1-6; D unresolved. Looked up from germline, CDR1 is MGHDK and CDR2 is SYGVNS. V was trimmed by 4 bases and J by 5 bases, leaving 9 bases between them. The CDR3 length is 14 residues. The CDR3 nucleotides read TGTGCCAGCAGTGTCGGACTGGATAATTCACCCCTCCACTTT. This sequence encodes CASSVGLDNSPLHF.

This clonotype has at least ten counts. The CDR3 loop is CASRQGNTEAFF. CDR3 coding DNA: TGTGCCAGTCGACAGGGGAACACTGAAGCTTTCTTT. This chain uses TRBV25-1 with TRBJ1-1; 7 nucleotides match TRBD1. The CDR3 runs to 12 residues. Losses at the gene ends were 9 bases for V and 1 base for J; bases not matched to a gene: 2. The germline V gene has CDR1 MGHDK and CDR2 SYGVNS.

This clonotype was seen a few times. The CDR3 bases are TGTGCCAGCAGCACTCGGACAGGGTTGGGCACTGAAGCTTTCTTT. The encoded protein is CASSTRTGLGTEAFF. The V gene is TRBV7-8, the J gene TRBJ1-1, with TRBD1 matching 8 bases. The CDR3 has 15 amino acids. Germline V gives CDR1 SGHVS, CDR2 FQNEAQ. With 5 bases clipped from V and 4 bases from J, the junction kept 9 bases outside the gene matches.

This chain connects TRBV5-1 to TRBJ2-3; weak D call: TRBD2 (5 bases). The ends were cut back, 1 base at V and 1 base at J, with 13 bases in the middle. Looked up from germline, CDR1 is SGHRS and CDR2 is YFSETQ. This CDR3 spans 16 amino acids. The CDR3 DNA reads as TGCGCCAGCAGCTTGTTTGGGAGAGCAGGCACAGATACGCAGTATTTT. Translation gives CASSLFGRAGTDTQYF. The whole variable domain, remainder taken from reference TRBV5-1 and TRBJ2-3, is KAGVTQTPRYLIKTRGQQVTLSCSPISGHRSVSWYQQTPGQGLQFLFEYFSETQRNKGNFPGRFSGRQFSNSRSEMNVSTLELGDSALYLCASSLFGRAGTDTQYFGPGTRLTVL.

The rearrangement uses TRBV7-9 and TRBJ2-3; unclear D gene. The CDR3 totals 13 residues. From germline, CDR1 is SEHNR and CDR2 FQNEAQ (reference sequence). V lost 6 bases and J 2 bases, leaving 9 bases between the germline ends. CDR3 residues: CASSPSYTDTQYF. CDR3 in DNA: TGTGCCAGCAGTCCATCCTACACAGATACGCAGTATTTT.

The chain carries TRBV6-5 and TRBJ1-1; no reliable D call. CDR3 length: 15 amino acids. CDR1 is MNHEY and CDR2 is SVGAGI in the germline V gene. V gave up 5 bases and J gave up 2 bases, with 15 bases separating them. The CDR3 DNA follows: TGTGCCAGCAGTCGAACCAGGAGTCAAAACACTGAAGCTTTCTTT. Protein: CASSRTRSQNTEAFF.

The gene calls are TRBV5-1 and TRBJ2-5, with a possible D match to TRBD1 (5 bases). This CDR3 has 14 residues. Per the germline V gene, CDR1 is SGHRS and CDR2 is YFSETQ. Trimming pared 6 bases from V and 4 bases from J, leaving 16 bases between. The CDR3 DNA reads as TGCGCCAGCACCGTCTCGAGGACAAGAGAGACCCAGTACTTC. It codes for CASTVSRTRETQYF.

The V gene is TRBV20-1, the J gene TRBJ2-5; 9 nucleotides agree with TRBD1. This CDR3 comprises 16 residues. In germline, CDR1 is DFQATT, CDR2 SNEGSKA (reference sequence). V was pared by 0 bases and J by 4 bases, with 9 bases of the junction left unmatched. This chain's CDR3 is CSARDIGTGKRETQYF. The CDR3 coding sequence is TGCAGTGCTAGAGATATTGGGACAGGGAAGAGAGAGACCCAGTACTTC.

The chain is built from TRBV3-1 and TRBJ2-1; D is possibly TRBD2 (6 bases). Germline V lookup: CDR1 LGHDT, CDR2 YNNKEL (reference sequence). CDR3 length: 19 amino acids. V was trimmed by 2 bases and J by 9 bases, leaving 29 bases between them. The CDR3: CASSQFSPSSGGIVGEQFF. DNA of the CDR3: TGTGCCAGCAGCCAATTTTCTCCCTCCTCTGGCGGGATTGTCGGTGAGCAGTTCTTC.

V and J are TRBV10-3 and TRBJ2-3; TRBD1 agrees at 9 bases. Germline assignment: CDR1 ENHRY and CDR2 SYGVKD. Trimming removed 6 bases from V and 3 bases from J; junction bases left unmatched: 7. The CDR3 runs to 15 residues. In nucleotides, the CDR3 is TGTGCCATCAGCGTCGGGACAGGGCTTACAGATACGCAGTATTTT. Its protein product is CAISVGTGLTDTQYF.

This clonotype was observed a handful of times. The V and J genes are TRBV6-5 and TRBJ1-1; D is uncertain. CDR1 is MNHEY and CDR2 is SVGAGI in the germline V gene. The CDR3 covers 13 residues. Trimming stripped 2 bases from V and 5 bases from J, with 9 bases between. The CDR3 DNA reads TGTGCCAGCAGTTACGGCGGCTGGACTGAAGCTTTCTTT. Translating gives CASSYGGWTEAFF.

This clonotype turned up a few times. V is TRBV20-1 and J is TRBJ2-7, with 8 bases lining up with TRBD1. Germline V gene sequence: CDR1 DFQATT, CDR2 SNEGSKA (reference sequence). The CDR3 sequence is 14 residues long. J lost 3 bases, V lost 5 bases, and 9 bases had no gene match. The CDR3: CSAEDRGRNYEQYF. The CDR3 DNA reads TGCAGTGCTGAAGACAGGGGTCGAAACTACGAGCAGTACTTC.

The chain combines TRBV5-1 with TRBJ2-1; TRBD2 matches at 11 bases. The CDR3 covers 15 residues. Germline trimming cut 1 base from V and 5 bases from J; bases unmatched to any gene: 2. Per germline, CDR1 SGHRS and CDR2 YFSETQ. The CDR3, as DNA: TGCGCCAGCAGCTTGTCACTAGCGGGGGACAATGAGCAGTTCTTC. The encoded protein is CASSLSLAGDNEQFF. Looking up the rest from reference TRBV5-1 and TRBJ2-1 gives the full variable domain: KAGVTQTPRYLIKTRGQQVTLSCSPISGHRSVSWYQQTPGQGLQFLFEYFSETQRNKGNFPGRFSGRQFSNSRSEMNVSTLELGDSALYLCASSLSLAGDNEQFFGPGTRLTVL.

CDR3 region: CASSQKGHRGNSPLHF. In nucleotides, the CDR3 is TGTGCCAGCAGCCAAAAAGGACATCGGGGGAATTCACCCCTCCACTTT. This chain links TRBV3-1 with TRBJ1-6; the D gene is possibly TRBD1 (5 bases). Trimming left V 2 bases short and J 7 bases short, with 15 bases between. There are 16 residues in the CDR3. CDR1 and CDR2 (germline): LGHDT, YNNKEL (reference sequence).

V usage is TRBV12-3 or TRBV12-4 and J usage is TRBJ1-5; possible D gene TRBD1, 6 bases. The germline V and J ends were trimmed by 8 bases and 8 bases, with 19 bases remaining between them. This CDR3 spans 14 amino acids. The CDR3 loop is CASGMGGSREPQHF. DNA of the CDR3: TGTGCCAGCGGCATGGGGGGCTCCAGGGAGCCCCAGCATTTT.

CDR3 loop: CATLTGGGGGTEAFF. The CDR3 DNA sequence: TGTGCCACCCTGACGGGGGGCGGAGGTGGCACTGAAGCTTTCTTT. This chain joins TRBV6-5 and TRBJ1-1, with a weak D call TRBD1 (6 bases). Trimming pared 10 bases from V and 4 bases from J, leaving 22 bases between. Germline CDR1 reads MNHEY; CDR2 reads SVGAGI. The CDR3 sequence is 15 residues long.

A few counts support this clonotype. J is TRBJ1-1 and V is TRBV4-3; no clear D gene. The V gene's germline CDR1 is LGHNA and CDR2 YSLEER. The germline V and J ends were trimmed by 0 bases and 1 base, with 12 bases remaining between them. This CDR3 region has 16 residues. DNA of the CDR3: TGCGCCAGCAGCCAAGACTTACTGGACGGGAACACTGAAGCTTTCTTT. Protein product: CASSQDLLDGNTEAFF.

This clonotype was seen many times. The rearrangement uses TRBV7-7 and TRBJ2-7, with 7 bases matching TRBD1. Germline loops: CDR1 SSHAT, CDR2 FNYEAQ (reference sequence). Germline trimming cut 4 bases from V and 3 bases from J; bases unmatched to any gene: 9. This CDR3 is 15 amino acids long. The CDR3, as DNA: TGTGCCAGCAGCTCGGACAGGAGGAAACTCTACGAGCAGTACTTC. It yields the protein CASSSDRRKLYEQYF.

Concerning this clonotype itself: At one end, the junction sequence differs from germline, possibly due to a read error. The rearrangement links TRBV5-4 to TRBJ2-5; D perhaps matches TRBD1 (5 bases). CDR3 length: 13 amino acids. Germline-derived CDR1 and CDR2 are SGHNT and YYREEE (reference sequence). The DNA for the CDR3 is TGTGCCAGCAGACAGGTCGACCAAGAGACCCAGCACTTC. Translation: CASRQVDQETQHF.

The CDR3 DNA is TGCAGTGCTAGCCCCGGGACTGCTGCAGATACGCAGTATTTT. It codes for CSASPGTAADTQYF. V gene TRBV20-1 combines with J gene TRBJ2-3, with D maybe TRBD2 (6 bases). Trimming took 3 bases from V and 4 from J, leaving 14 bases between them. The germline V gene encodes CDR1 DFQATT and CDR2 SNEGSKA (reference sequence). CDR3 size: 14 residues.

V and J are TRBV5-1 and TRBJ2-3; D remains unclear. Looked up from germline, CDR1 is SGHRS and CDR2 is YFSETQ. Trimming removed 2 bases at V and 2 bases at J, with 9 bases between. The CDR3 spans 14 residues. The CDR3 nucleotides are TGCGCCAGCAGCTTTCTGGAGACCACAGATACGCAGTATTTT. Its translation is CASSFLETTDTQYF.